The 15 T cell receptor beta chains reported below all come from one sample, sequenced in a study of T cells after yellow fever vaccination. TCRdb recomputed calls from the 5' RACE reads with MiXCR, one row per CDR3 protein. The sample includes 120,000 or so distinct CDR3 sequences, around 15% of them seen just once. The material sequenced was CD8+ T cells sorted from PBMCs, taken 5 days after the yellow fever booster vaccination. The receptor set was obtained from a man younger than 35 who received the YFV17D yellow fever vaccine.

There are a few counts of this clonotype. The chain employs TRBV5-1 and TRBJ2-1, with D maybe TRBD2 (5 bases). The CDR3 contains 13 residues. Trimming took 5 bases from V and 8 from J, leaving 14 bases between them. Germline lookup yields CDR1 SGHRS and CDR2 YFSETQ. The CDR3 DNA is TGCGCCAGCAGAAGTGAGGGTACCCATGAGCAGTTCTTC. It translates to CASRSEGTHEQFF. Filled out from reference TRBV5-1 and TRBJ2-1, the complete variable domain reads KAGVTQTPRYLIKTRGQQVTLSCSPISGHRSVSWYQQTPGQGLQFLFEYFSETQRNKGNFPGRFSGRQFSNSRSEMNVSTLELGDSALYLCASRSEGTHEQFFGPGTRLTVL.

The V call is TRBV5-6, the J call TRBJ1-2, with no clear D. Trimming stripped 0 bases from V and 2 bases from J, with 11 bases between. This CDR3 comprises 15 residues. The germline gives CDR1 SGHDT, CDR2 YYEEEE. CDR3 loop: CASSLAGIWNYGYTF. Written as DNA, the CDR3 is TGTGCCAGCAGCTTGGCTGGGATTTGGAACTATGGCTACACCTTC.

The chain uses TRBV24-1 and TRBJ1-1; D is possibly TRBD1 (6 bases). Trimming removed 5 bases from V and 1 base from J, with 22 bases in between. The CDR3 spans 18 residues. Germline V gene data show CDR1 as KGHDR and CDR2 as SFDVKD. In DNA, the CDR3 is TGTGCCACCAGTGGTCGCTCAGACGGGGGGCCGGAGAACACTGAAGCTTTCTTT. This codes for CATSGRSDGGPENTEAFF.

In this sample, this clonotype turned up a few times. The chain links TRBV15 to TRBJ2-5; the D gene is possibly TRBD1 (5 bases). The germline V gene encodes CDR1 LNHNV and CDR2 YYDKDF (reference sequence). The V gene lost 5 bases and the J gene lost 7 bases, with 23 bases spanning the gap. The CDR3 is 16 residues long. Written as DNA, the CDR3 is TGTGCCACCAGCCCTTCTCAGGCACTCCAGGGTGGGACCCAGTACTTC. Amino acids: CATSPSQALQGGTQYF.

The chain is built from TRBV4-3 and TRBJ1-1; a weak D match, TRBD1 (6 bases). There are 13 residues in the CDR3. The germline V and J ends were trimmed by 0 bases and 5 bases, with 7 bases remaining between them. Germline V gene lookup returns CDR1 LGHNA and CDR2 YSLEER. The CDR3 bases are TGCGCCAGCAGCCAAGATAGGGGGACTGAAGCTTTCTTT. Residues: CASSQDRGTEAFF.

J is TRBJ2-1 and V is TRBV5-1; the D gene is possibly TRBD1 (5 bases). Germline V gives CDR1 SGHRS, CDR2 YFSETQ. The CDR3 totals 17 residues. Trimming removed 4 bases from V and 3 bases from J, with 20 bases in between. The CDR3 region is CASSLFRTGEFYNEQFF. CDR3 bases: TGCGCCAGCAGCCTATTCCGTACAGGAGAGTTCTACAATGAGCAGTTCTTC. The full variable domain, in which reference TRBV5-1 and TRBJ2-1 provide the parts outside the CDR3, is KAGVTQTPRYLIKTRGQQVTLSCSPISGHRSVSWYQQTPGQGLQFLFEYFSETQRNKGNFPGRFSGRQFSNSRSEMNVSTLELGDSALYLCASSLFRTGEFYNEQFFGPGTRLTVL.

This clonotype has only a few counts. The chain carries TRBV10-3 and TRBJ2-1, with 7 bases matching TRBD2. Germline trimming cut 5 bases from V and 9 bases from J; bases unmatched to any gene: 16. Germline-derived CDR1 and CDR2 are ENHRY and SYGVKD. The CDR3 is made up of 16 amino acids. CDR3 DNA: TGTGCCATCAGTCCCACTTATGGACTAGTGTCGGTTGAGCAGTTCTTC. Encoded protein: CAISPTYGLVSVEQFF.

CDR3 sequence (DNA): TGCAGTGCCCCCATGATCTCTGGGGCCAACGTCCTGACTTTC. Its protein product is CSAPMISGANVLTF. The genes are TRBV20-1 and TRBJ2-6; D is unclear. This CDR3 is 14 amino acids long. V was trimmed by 6 bases and J by 0 bases, leaving 9 bases between them. The V gene's germline CDR1 is DFQATT and CDR2 SNEGSKA (reference sequence).

This clonotype was counted ten times or more. The chain employs TRBV5-6 and TRBJ1-6; D not resolved. The V gene lost 3 bases and the J gene lost 2 bases, with 9 bases spanning the gap. There are 15 residues in the CDR3. Germline CDR1 SGHDT, CDR2 YYEEEE. The CDR3 coding sequence is TGTGCCAGCAGCTGGGGAACCCCCTATAATTCACCCCTCCACTTT. Translation gives CASSWGTPYNSPLHF. Complete variable domain (other parts from reference TRBV5-6 and TRBJ1-6): DAGVTQSPTHLIKTRGQQVTLRCSPKSGHDTVSWYQQALGQGPQFIFQYYEEEERQRGNFPDRFSGHQFPNYSSELNVNALLLGDSALYLCASSWGTPYNSPLHFGNGTRLTVT.

The chain employs TRBV4-3 and TRBJ2-3, with D unclear. The V end lost 3 bases, the J end lost 2 bases, and 9 bases lay between the germline ends. CDR3 length: 14 amino acids. Germline CDR1 LGHNA, CDR2 YSLEER. This chain's CDR3 is CASSQKMFTDTQYF. CDR3 nucleotides: TGCGCCAGCAGCCAGAAGATGTTCACAGATACGCAGTATTTT.

This clonotype was found a few times. The genes are TRBV27 and TRBJ1-1; 8 bases map to TRBD1. Trimming removed 5 bases from V and 7 bases from J; junction bases left unmatched: 6. The CDR3 spans 13 residues. CDR1 MNHEY and CDR2 SMNVEV come from the germline V gene (reference sequence). The CDR3 sequence is CASSSPGTGEAFF. CDR3 nucleotide sequence: TGTGCCAGCAGTAGCCCCGGGACAGGTGAAGCTTTCTTT.

V gene TRBV12-5 combines with J gene TRBJ1-2, with D hard to call. Germline V gene data show CDR1 as LGHNT and CDR2 as FRNRAP. The CDR3 is 16 amino acids. The ends were cut back, 4 bases at V and 6 bases at J, with 21 bases in the middle. The CDR3 coding sequence is TGTGCTAGTGGTTCCGACGGGGTTGGTATTGGAAATGGCTACACCTTC. Its protein is CASGSDGVGIGNGYTF.

This clonotype is a singleton in its sample. The chain couples TRBV6-2 or TRBV6-3 to TRBJ2-2; perhaps TRBD2 as D (6 bases). Germline-derived CDR1 and CDR2 are MNHEY and SVGEGT. V shed 6 bases and J shed 7 bases, with 9 bases lying between them. This CDR3 is 12 amino acids long. CDR3 sequence (DNA): TGTGCCAGCAGCATGGGACTCGGGGAGCTGTTTTTT. Translated: CASSMGLGELFF.

This clonotype was counted a few times. The J gene is TRBJ2-2, the V gene TRBV6-2 or TRBV6-3, with D perhaps TRBD2 (5 bases). The ends were cut back, 2 bases at V and 8 bases at J, with 9 bases in the middle. This CDR3 has 13 residues. The V gene's germline CDR1 is MNHEY and CDR2 SVGEGT. CDR3 sequence reads: CASSYPGKGELFF. The CDR3 DNA is TGTGCCAGCAGTTACCCCGGGAAAGGGGAGCTGTTTTTT.

V usage is TRBV7-9 and J usage is TRBJ1-1; 8 bases are shared with TRBD1. The V gene's germline CDR1 is SEHNR and CDR2 FQNEAQ (reference sequence). The CDR3 is 12 residues long. V lost 5 bases and J lost 11; bases outside the gene matches: 7. CDR3: CASSPGGMIAFF. The CDR3 nucleotides are TGTGCCAGCAGCCCAGGGGGCATGATCGCTTTCTTT.